The 31 T cell receptor beta chains reported below all come from one sample, sequenced in a study of metastatic and nonmetastatic thyroid tumors (dated by TCRdb to about 2020). Library construction relied on PCR. Sequencing instrument: Illumina HiSeq 4000. Through fastp at Q25 and MiXCR, TCRdb rebuilt clones from the public reads, retaining in-frame beta chains. The sample contains 55,000 to 75,000 clones, around 20% of them found a single time. The ten biggest clones cover 9.5% to 15% of the sample. Before undergoing thyroid surgery, none of the patients had been given any kind of treatment. The sequenced sample consisted of blood. Source of these receptors: a female donor with papillary thyroid cancer or a benign thyroid nodule (not recorded which). Some clones in this sample may be carry-over from other donors' samples.

This clone has a count of ten or more. The V gene is TRBV30, the J gene TRBJ1-1; 9 bases match TRBD1. The J segment lost 1 base and the V segment lost 2 bases, leaving 5 bases of the junction unmatched. Germline V lookup: CDR1 GTSNPN, CDR2 SVGIG (reference sequence). CDR3 length: 15 amino acids. The CDR3 DNA is TGTGCCTGGAGTCCCGGACAGGGGCCGAACACTGAAGCTTTCTTT. Its protein product is CAWSPGQGPNTEAFF.

The table lists this clone with many counts. This chain links TRBV20-1 with TRBJ2-1; D is unresolved. Germline V gene sequence: CDR1 DFQATT, CDR2 SNEGSKA (reference sequence). This CDR3 contains 16 residues. Trimming shortened V by 0 bases and J by 6 bases, and 18 bases separated the two germline ends. CDR3 in DNA: TGCAGTGCTAGAGATCTTCTGGTCCGAAGGCTCAATGAGCAGTTCTTC. Its protein is CSARDLLVRRLNEQFF.

The sample holds a few counts of this clone. The chain joins TRBV11-3 to TRBJ2-2; weak D call: TRBD2 (6 bases). Germline-derived CDR1 and CDR2 are SGHNT and YENEEA. V was clipped by 1 base and J by 0 bases, with 9 bases between them. The length of the CDR3 is 16 residues. Written as DNA, the CDR3 is TGTGCCAGCAGCTTAGTGGCGGGGTCGAACACCGGGGAGCTGTTTTTT. Protein: CASSLVAGSNTGELFF.

The chain combines TRBV2 with TRBJ2-7; tentative D call: TRBD1 (6 bases). CDR1 is SNHLY and CDR2 is FYNNEI in the germline V gene. This CDR3 has 12 amino acids. With 7 bases removed from V and 5 bases from J, the gap between germline ends came to 12 bases. The CDR3 DNA is TGTGCCAGCAACAGGGTGTCTCACGAGCAGTACTTC. It codes for CASNRVSHEQYF.

This clone was found many times. The gene calls are TRBV2 and TRBJ2-7; no reliable D call. Per the germline V gene, CDR1 is SNHLY and CDR2 is FYNNEI. Trimming cost V 3 bases and J 2 bases, with 2 bases left between them. The CDR3 loop spans 11 amino acids. CDR3 in DNA: TGTGCCAGCAGTGACACCTACGAGCAGTACTTC. This encodes CASSDTYEQYF.

In this sample, this clone turned up many times. V gene TRBV24-1 combines with J gene TRBJ1-5; no clear D gene. Germline lookup yields CDR1 KGHDR and CDR2 SFDVKD. The ends were cut back, 4 bases at V and 6 bases at J, with 6 bases in the middle. The CDR3 is 12 amino acids. This chain's CDR3 is CATSELGQPQHF. The CDR3 DNA reads TGTGCCACCAGTGAATTGGGTCAGCCCCAGCATTTT.

This clone showed up many times. This chain joins TRBV4-1 and TRBJ1-6, with D perhaps matching TRBD1 (5 bases). The CDR3 contains 14 residues. Germline V lookup: CDR1 MGHRA, CDR2 YSYEKL. V lost 1 base and J lost 10, with 11 bases in between. CDR3 loop: CASSQVGAGSPLHF. The DNA for the CDR3 is TGCGCCAGCAGCCAAGTAGGAGCAGGGTCACCCCTCCACTTT.

This clone was observed many times. The chain joins TRBV4-1 to TRBJ2-7, with 10 bases that match TRBD1. The V and J ends lost 0 bases and 2 bases, in that order; junction bases with no gene match: 4. Germline CDR1 is MGHRA and CDR2 is YSYEKL. CDR3 length: 16 amino acids. This CDR3 is CASSQDSGTGAYEQYF. The CDR3 bases are TGCGCCAGCAGCCAAGATTCGGGGACAGGGGCCTACGAGCAGTACTTC.

This clone has a count of ten or more. The rearrangement uses TRBV20-1 and TRBJ2-2; TRBD2 is a possible D gene (5 bases). The germline CDR1 and CDR2 sequences are DFQATT and SNEGSKA (reference sequence). This CDR3 has 14 amino acids. The germline V and J ends were trimmed by 0 bases and 6 bases, with 11 bases remaining between them. DNA for the CDR3: TGCAGTGCTAGAGATGGAGGTGGTGCCGGGGAGCTGTTTTTT. This translates into CSARDGGGAGELFF.

At least ten counts were recorded for this clone. This chain connects TRBV5-6 to TRBJ2-2, with TRBD1 matching 7 bases. This CDR3 has 19 amino acids. Trimming cost V 0 bases and J 0 bases; bases outside gene matches: 11. The germline gives CDR1 SGHDT, CDR2 YYEEEE. The CDR3 DNA sequence: TGTGCCAGCAGCTTGGGGGACAGACCCTTGACTTCGAACACCGGGGAGCTGTTTTTT. Protein sequence: CASSLGDRPLTSNTGELFF.

Ten or more counts support this clone. The rearrangement links TRBV10-3 to TRBJ1-5; tentatively, D is TRBD1 (5 bases). Germline CDR1 ENHRY, CDR2 SYGVKD. Trimming cost V 4 bases and J 0 bases, with 7 bases left between them. This CDR3 contains 14 residues. The CDR3 DNA follows: TGTGCCATCAGTGTGGGGGATAGCAATCAGCCCCAGCATTTT. Its translation: CAISVGDSNQPQHF.

This clone was observed at least ten times. V gene TRBV9 combines with J gene TRBJ2-7; perhaps TRBD1 as D (6 bases). CDR1 and CDR2 (germline): SGDLS, YYNGEE. With 0 bases removed from V and 7 bases from J, the gap between germline ends came to 8 bases. The CDR3 runs 12 residues. CDR3 DNA: TGTGCCAGCAGCGTAGGGACAGATGAGCAGTACTTC. The encoded protein is CASSVGTDEQYF.

The sample holds a few counts of this clone. Given a much more abundant clone one base away, this may be a read error. This sequence joins TRBV19 and TRBJ2-1, with a weak D call TRBD2 (6 bases). The CDR3 is 14 residues long. The ends were cut back, 5 bases at V and 6 bases at J, with 14 bases in the middle. Germline V gene lookup returns CDR1 LNHDA and CDR2 SQIVND (reference sequence). For the CDR3, the DNA is TGTGCCAGTAGTTCGAGGAAGGAGGGCAATGAGCAGTTCTTC. Its protein is CASSSRKEGNEQFF.

V gene TRBV2 combines with J gene TRBJ1-5; a possible D gene is TRBD1 (6 bases). Germline CDR1 is SNHLY and CDR2 is FYNNEI. V was shortened by 2 bases and J by 1 base, with 24 bases between the two germline ends. There are 20 residues in the CDR3. The CDR3 loop reads CASSEFSVQGFLRSNQPQHF. The CDR3 DNA sequence: TGTGCCAGCAGTGAATTTTCGGTACAGGGTTTTTTACGGAGCAATCAGCCCCAGCATTTT.

This clone was seen repeatedly, ten times or more. V gene TRBV18 combines with J gene TRBJ1-2, with 7 bases lining up with TRBD1. This CDR3 has 13 residues. CDR1 is KGHSH and CDR2 is LQKENI in the germline V gene. V lost 3 bases, J lost 6 bases, and 4 bases stayed unmatched. The CDR3 sequence is CASSPGQVDGYTF. Written as DNA, the CDR3 is TGTGCCAGCTCACCCGGACAGGTGGATGGCTACACCTTC.

The sample holds many counts of this clone. This chain connects TRBV10-1 to TRBJ2-5, with TRBD1 identical over 7 bases. Germline assignment: CDR1 WNHNN and CDR2 SYGVQD (reference sequence). The CDR3 spans 15 residues. V was pared by 0 bases and J by 1 base, with 2 bases of the junction left unmatched. CDR3 in DNA: TGCGCCAGCAGTGAGTCAGGGACAGTCCAAGAGACCCAGTACTTC. Translated: CASSESGTVQETQYF.

In its sample, this clone was seen many times. The chain couples TRBV28 to TRBJ1-4, with 8 bases identical to TRBD1. Germline V lookup: CDR1 MDHEN, CDR2 SYDVKM. Trimming removed 5 bases from V and 7 bases from J; junction bases left unmatched: 6. The CDR3 is made up of 14 amino acids. The CDR3 nucleotides read TGTGCCAGCAGTATCTCAGGGGGCGGTGAAAAACTGTTTTTT. Its translation: CASSISGGGEKLFF.

This clone was seen ten or more times. The gene calls are TRBV9 and TRBJ2-2; D possibly corresponds to TRBD1 (6 bases). The ends were cut back, 7 bases at V and 0 bases at J, with 13 bases in the middle. Germline V gives CDR1 SGDLS, CDR2 YYNGEE. CDR3 size: 15 residues. The DNA of the CDR3 is TGTGCCAGCTTCCCAGGGGATCCGAACACCGGGGAGCTGTTTTTT. Amino acids: CASFPGDPNTGELFF.

The chain employs TRBV27 and TRBJ2-1, with D uncertain. Germline CDR1 and CDR2: MNHEY and SMNVEV (reference sequence). This CDR3 is 13 amino acids long. Trimming shortened V by 3 bases and J by 6 bases, and 9 bases separated the two germline ends. This CDR3 is CASSFPAGNEQFF. In DNA form, the CDR3 reads TGTGCCAGCAGTTTCCCTGCAGGCAATGAGCAGTTCTTC.

This clone was recorded at least ten times. V usage is TRBV10-3 and J usage is TRBJ2-3; 14 positions match TRBD2. Per germline, CDR1 ENHRY and CDR2 SYGVKD. The CDR3 covers 14 residues. The V segment lost 7 bases and the J segment 7 bases; nucleotides outside the gene matches: 4. The CDR3 DNA sequence: TGTGCCATCACCGGGACTAGCGGGAGATATACGCAGTATTTT. Its translation: CAITGTSGRYTQYF.

This clone was counted at least ten times. This rearrangement joins TRBV7-3 to TRBJ1-1; a possible D gene is TRBD1 (5 bases). Trimming shortened V by 6 bases and J by 2 bases, and 22 bases separated the two germline ends. Germline V gene lookup returns CDR1 SGHTA and CDR2 FQGTGA. This CDR3 has 17 residues. CDR3 protein: CASSSPWGGKVNTEAFF. In nucleotides, the CDR3 is TGTGCCAGCAGTTCTCCCTGGGGGGGGAAGGTTAACACTGAAGCTTTCTTT.

This clone was observed a single time. The V call is TRBV3-1, the J call TRBJ2-7; TRBD2 is a possible D gene (6 bases). Deletions cut 3 bases from V and 3 bases from J, with 9 bases between. This CDR3 spans 13 amino acids. Germline V gene sequence: CDR1 LGHDT, CDR2 YNNKEL (reference sequence). The CDR3 is CASSQEGSYEQYF. CDR3 nucleotide sequence: TGTGCCAGCAGCCAGGAGGGTAGCTACGAGCAGTACTTC.

This clone has a handful of counts. Just one base apart from a much larger clone, this may be a read error. V is TRBV5-1 and J is TRBJ2-1, with 10 bases that match TRBD1. CDR1 is SGHRS, CDR2 YFSETQ, per germline. This CDR3 spans 12 amino acids. Trimming took 4 bases from V and 15 from J; bases not matched to a gene: 7. CDR3 sequence: CASSPGQGVVFF. Here the CDR3 DNA reads TGCGCCAGCAGCCCCGGACAGGGGGTTGTGTTCTTC. Full variable domain (outside the CDR3, taken from reference TRBV5-1 and TRBJ2-1): KAGVTQTPRYLIKTRGQQVTLSCSPISGHRSVSWYQQTPGQGLQFLFEYFSETQRNKGNFPGRFSGRQFSNSRSEMNVSTLELGDSALYLCASSPGQGVVFFGPGTRLTVL.

This clone was recorded many times. The J gene is TRBJ1-5, the V gene TRBV7-8; weak D call: TRBD1 (6 bases). Germline lookup yields CDR1 SGHVS and CDR2 FQNEAQ. Between the trimmed V and J ends, which lost 1 base and 7 bases, there was a span of 11 bases. This CDR3 contains 14 residues. CDR3 in amino acids: CASSLDRVGQPQHF. The CDR3 nucleotides read TGTGCCAGCAGCTTAGACAGGGTAGGCCAGCCCCAGCATTTT.

Many counts were recorded for this clone. The rearrangement uses TRBV5-1 and TRBJ1-2; the D is unclear. The CDR3 has 17 residues. Deletions cut 0 bases from V and 0 bases from J, with 15 bases between. Per the germline V gene, CDR1 is SGHRS and CDR2 is YFSETQ. The DNA of the CDR3 is TGCGCCAGCAGCTTGGGGTCTAGCACCGCCACTAACTATGGCTACACCTTC. Amino acid sequence: CASSLGSSTATNYGYTF. Full variable domain (rest looked up from reference TRBV5-1 and TRBJ1-2): KAGVTQTPRYLIKTRGQQVTLSCSPISGHRSVSWYQQTPGQGLQFLFEYFSETQRNKGNFPGRFSGRQFSNSRSEMNVSTLELGDSALYLCASSLGSSTATNYGYTFGSGTRLTVV.

This clone was detected ten times or more. The chain employs TRBV6-1 and TRBJ2-3, with D perhaps matching TRBD2 (5 bases). V dropped 7 bases and J dropped 5 bases, with 7 bases sitting between them. The CDR3 is made up of 11 amino acids. The germline CDR1 and CDR2 sequences are MNHNS and SASEGT. The CDR3, as DNA: TGTGCCAGCACCGGACTAGATACGCAGTATTTT. Its translation is CASTGLDTQYF.

The V and J genes are TRBV7-2 and TRBJ2-7; D is unresolved. Deletions cut 0 bases from V and 2 bases from J, with 11 bases between. CDR3 length equals 15 residues. Germline assignment: CDR1 SGHTA and CDR2 FQGNSA. This chain's CDR3 is CASSLAALNAYEQYF. Written as DNA, the CDR3 is TGTGCCAGCAGCTTAGCCGCTTTAAACGCCTACGAGCAGTACTTC.

This clone has at least ten counts. The genes are TRBV12-3 or TRBV12-4 and TRBJ2-1, with a weak D call TRBD1 (6 bases). The CDR3 extends over 14 amino acids. Trimming pared 3 bases from V and 10 bases from J, leaving 16 bases between. The CDR3 DNA reads TGTGCCAGCAGTTTTGGGGGACAAGGACCAGAGCAGTTCTTC. Protein: CASSFGGQGPEQFF.

This clone was detected many times. The chain combines TRBV7-9 with TRBJ2-1; D may correspond to TRBD1 or TRBD2 (6 bases each). The CDR3 spans 13 residues. The V gene lost 5 bases and the J gene lost 7 bases, with 12 bases spanning the gap. Per germline, CDR1 SEHNR and CDR2 FQNEAQ (reference sequence). Here the CDR3 DNA reads TGTGCCAGCAGCAAAACAGGGAGGAATGAGCAGTTCTTC. Protein: CASSKTGRNEQFF.

This clone has more than one count but fewer than ten. The chain uses TRBV6-1 and TRBJ2-7, with 9 bases fitting TRBD2. With V trimmed by 7 bases and J by 4 bases, 8 bases remained unmatched. CDR1 is MNHNS, CDR2 SASEGT, per germline. CDR3 length: 14 residues. As DNA, the CDR3 is TGTGCCAGCACTGGGAGTAGCGGGAGTTACGAGCAGTACTTC. Residues: CASTGSSGSYEQYF.

The chain uses TRBV13 and TRBJ2-1, with 11 bases identical to TRBD2. After removal of 4 bases from V and 10 bases from J, the junction contained 18 bases not matched to a gene. The CDR3 contains 18 residues. Germline V CDR1 and CDR2: PRHDT, FYEKMQ (reference sequence). In DNA, the CDR3 is TGTGCCAGCAGCTCGTATTCCTTAGCGGGAGGGCCGTGTGGGGAGCAGTTCTTC. Its protein product is CASSSYSLAGGPCGEQFF.